The T cell receptor beta chain described here comes from a study of cytomegalovirus exposure and HLA in healthy donors. About this clone itself: Its target is unknown.

Vbeta (60) and Jbeta (13) primers were used in the PCR. TCRdb keeps only in-frame clones here, not all; method: immunoSEQ multiplex PCR. In the table there are around 110,000 clones, 50% to 75% of which are singletons. V was clipped by 5 bases and J by 4 bases; unmatched bases: 3. Germline V gives CDR1 MDHEN, CDR2 SYDVKM. The CDR3 runs 15 residues. Study-wide results and limits: In a later analysis, DRB1 alleles had the most associated TCRs; HLA-C alleles the fewest. In most subjects, TCR beta sequences reportedly gave accurate predictions of HLA-A and HLA-B alleles. Altogether, some 160 TCR beta chains were recorded as cytomegalovirus-associated.

This sequence was found in a woman aged 40 to 55 in good health and CMV-seropositive. The sample taken for sequencing was PBMCs. The rearrangement joins TRBV28 to TRBJ2-2; TRBD2 aligns across 11 bases. The CDR3 loop reads CASSILAGVTGELFF. As DNA, the CDR3 is TGTGCCAGCAGTATACTAGCGGGAGTCACCGGGGAGCTGTTTTTT.